This TCR beta chain was sequenced in a study of blood T cell repertoires in COVID-19. About the research overall: COVID-19 samples, acute and convalescent, were from the United States, Italy and Spain.

Original analysis: Amplification of reference gene primers was used by the study to estimate nucleated cell counts. Sequencing used immunoSEQ multiplex PCR; TCRdb keeps in-frame clones, though not all of them. That table supplies the V and J calls and clone size; D and trimming were determined from the DNA. The table records 50,000 to 60,000 clones, about 89% of them present only once. This CDR3 is built from 14 residues. Between the trimmed V and J ends, which lost 6 bases and 5 bases, there was a span of 16 bases. Germline-derived CDR1 and CDR2 are MDHEN and SYDVKM. Sequenced input: peripheral blood. The source of this sequence is a human donor in a cohort sampled during active COVID-19. This sequence joins TRBV28 and TRBJ2-5, with a possible D match to TRBD1 (6 bases). CDR3 DNA: TGTGCCAGCAGCCCTGCAGGGGCTCTGGAGACCCAGTACTTC. This codes for CASSPAGALETQYF.